The entry that follows covers one T cell receptor (beta chain) sequence. This clonotype was detected many times. It has no known antigen specificity. No clone much larger than this one lies a single base away; base qualities are absent. Unmatched junction bases come to 4, with V trimmed by 6 bases and J by 2 bases. The CDR3 runs 15 amino acids, cysteine and phenylalanine included. Only the CDR3 part of the read is kept: 45 bases, read in frame from the first base. These data come from a study of molecular identifiers for immune sequencing clone quantification (dated by TCRdb to the late 2010s). The study in broad terms: In a replicate experiment, RNA from around 20,000 or 100,000 naive CD8 T cells was split into five aliquots, four of which were sequenced. CD8 T cells were used in a methods study to benchmark molecular-identifier clustering-based TCR repertoire sequencing (MIDCIRS) and TCR RNA copy counting. Broader findings and caveats from the paper: When barcode sub-clustering was not used, chimeric consensus sequences inflated TCR diversity, with chimeras reaching as high as 47%. Spiked-in Jurkat TCR RNA equal to a single cell's worth was reported to be detectable even within one million naive CD8 T cells. Identical TCR molecules sharing a barcode could cause highly expanded clone sizes to be underestimated. Modeling indicated about 3 TCR RNA copies recovered per cell, compared with roughly 9.7 by digital PCR, which implies a capture efficiency of about 27%. In CMV-specific effector cells, clones with more than 20 RNA copies contained over 97% of molecules, whereas in naive cells such clones contained under 1% of molecules. Spiked-in Jurkat TCR RNA (roughly 10 copies' worth), which is not part of the donor repertoire, was contained in the naive libraries.

Libraries of naive CD8 T cells were generated from approximately 20,000 to 1,000,000 sorted cells, with 10%, 30% or 50% of the purified RNA used. On a BD FACSAria II, naive CD8 T cells were FACS-sorted as CD8+CD4-CCR7+CD45RA+ and collected into RLT Plus buffer. Detection sensitivity was tested by spiking Jurkat RNA equal to some 11 TCR copies' worth into samples containing roughly 19,000-1,000,000 naive CD8 T cells. CD8 T cells were enriched with RosetteSep CD8+ T Cell Enrichment Cocktail and Ficoll-Paque, followed by ACK red cell lysis. The library was produced with PCR. The sequencer was a NextSeq 500. Bulk TCR libraries were generated as previously described, with the TCR primers listed in Table S5 used. Total RNA was purified with the Qiagen AllPrep DNA/RNA kit. Before analysis, reads from multiple sequencing runs of the same library were pooled. The authors' analysis ran thus. Reads were retained only if an exact TCR constant sequence was present, and the retained reads were trimmed to 150 nt and grouped according to their 12-nt molecular barcodes. Within each barcode group, reads were sub-clustered at a 15% Levenshtein threshold, and quality-weighted consensus sequences were built per RNA molecule. Non-functional sequences were discarded, and so were lower-count sequences lying one edit away from another sequence. On the basis of fitting two negative binomial distributions, barcode sub-clusters with fewer than 20% of the maximum read count were discarded. TCRdb trimmed public reads at Q25 via fastp, called clones via MiXCR and kept in-frame beta chains. Each entry merges the rows of one CDR3 protein and shows their most common DNA and genes. The V and J calls here are based on TCRdb, not the publication. The sample table contains approximately 550,000 distinct CDR3 sequences; only one count was recorded for around 25% of them. Roughly 0.79% of the sample comes from the top ten.

The chain is assembled from TRBV12-3 or TRBV12-4 and TRBJ2-6, and TRBD1 aligns with 7 junction nucleotides. The sequencing input was naive CD8+ T cells from blood, with Jurkat cell RNA spiked in. Reading the label with the study, this specimen's cell subset or site is: FACS-sorted CD8+CD4-CCR7+CD45RA+ naive T cells. The clonotype was recovered from a human donor in good health. Some libraries in this study had Jurkat cell RNA spiked in. The CDR3 here reads CASSPTGAGANVLTF. The sequenced DNA: TGTGCCAGCAGCCCCACAGGGGCTGGGGCCAACGTCCTGACTTTC.